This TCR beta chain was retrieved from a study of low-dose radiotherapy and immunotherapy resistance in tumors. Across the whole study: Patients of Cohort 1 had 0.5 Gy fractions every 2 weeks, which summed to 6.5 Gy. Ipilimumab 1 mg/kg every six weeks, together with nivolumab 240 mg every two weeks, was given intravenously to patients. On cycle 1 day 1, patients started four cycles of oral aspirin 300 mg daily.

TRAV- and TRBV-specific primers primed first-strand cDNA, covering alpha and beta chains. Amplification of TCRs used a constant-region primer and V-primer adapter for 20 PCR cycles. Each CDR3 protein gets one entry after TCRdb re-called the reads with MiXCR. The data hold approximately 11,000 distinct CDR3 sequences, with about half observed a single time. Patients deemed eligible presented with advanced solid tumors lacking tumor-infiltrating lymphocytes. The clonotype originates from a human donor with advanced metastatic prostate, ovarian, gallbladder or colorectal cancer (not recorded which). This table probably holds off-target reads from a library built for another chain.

The CDR3 DNA follows: TGTGCCAGTACCCCGGAACCGGGGAGGGTAAACACCGGGGAGCTGTTTTTT. Translated: CASTPEPGRVNTGELFF. The genes are TRBV19 and TRBJ2-2; TRBD2 matches at 7 bases. Germline trimming cut 7 bases from V and 2 bases from J; bases unmatched to any gene: 13. CDR1 is LNHDA and CDR2 is SQIVND in the germline V gene (reference sequence). The CDR3 is 17 amino acids.